A single sample gave rise to the 13 T cell receptor beta chains below, sequenced in a study of blood T cell repertoires in COVID-19. Method: immunoSEQ multiplex PCR; TCRdb's copy keeps in-frame clones and lacks some. The sample has 30,000 to 45,000 clones, roughly 87% seen once; the top ten hold 7% to 7.5%. Sequenced sample: peripheral blood. The receptors come from a human donor in a cohort sampled during active COVID-19.

This chain connects TRBV19 to TRBJ1-5; TRBD1 agrees at 9 bases. Unmatched junction bases numbered 8, after V lost 5 bases and J lost 9 bases. This CDR3 has 14 residues. Germline V CDR1 and CDR2: LNHDA, SQIVND (reference sequence). The DNA of the CDR3 is TGTGCCAGTAGTGTCACAGGGGGCCAAGGGCCCCAGCATTTT. Translating gives CASSVTGGQGPQHF.

The chain employs TRBV7-2 and TRBJ1-2; D not resolved. Germline-derived CDR1 and CDR2 are SGHTA and FQGNSA. V lost 7 bases and J lost 6, with 15 bases in between. The CDR3 sequence is 13 residues long. In nucleotides, the CDR3 is TGTGCCAGCACCACGGCGGGCTTGGATGGCTACACCTTC. Residues: CASTTAGLDGYTF.

The chain joins TRBV2 to TRBJ1-5; 9 bases fit TRBD1. The germline V gene encodes CDR1 SNHLY and CDR2 FYNNEI. V was clipped by 4 bases and J by 6 bases; unmatched bases: 7. The CDR3 runs 15 residues. The CDR3 DNA is TGTGCCAGCAGTGCCGCACAGGGGGCGGTTCAGCCCCAGCATTTT. It translates to CASSAAQGAVQPQHF. The full variable domain, with the rest looked up from reference TRBV2 and TRBJ1-5, is EPEVTQTPSHQVTQMGQEVILRCVPISNHLYFYWYRQILGQKVEFLVSFYNNEISEKSEIFDDQFSVERPDGSNFTLKIRSTKLEDSAMYFCASSAAQGAVQPQHFGDGTRLSIL.

The chain is built from TRBV7-3 and TRBJ1-1; TRBD1 matches 12 bases. Germline trimming cut 5 bases from V and 2 bases from J; bases unmatched to any gene: 9. The CDR3 contains 17 residues. Germline-derived CDR1 and CDR2 are SGHTA and FQGTGA. The CDR3 loop is CASSRTGQGARNTEAFF. CDR3 sequence (DNA): TGTGCCAGCAGCAGAACGGGACAGGGGGCACGAAACACTGAAGCTTTCTTT. The whole variable domain, filled in from reference TRBV7-3 and TRBJ1-1, reads GAGVSQTPSNKVTEKGKYVELRCDPISGHTALYWYRQSLGQGPEFLIYFQGTGAADDSGLPNDRFFAVRPEGSVSTLKIQRTERGDSAVYLCASSRTGQGARNTEAFFGQGTRLTVV.

This chain connects TRBV18 to TRBJ1-6; D not resolved. This CDR3 region has 15 residues. CDR1 and CDR2 from the germline V gene are KGHSH and LQKENI. V gave up 2 bases and J gave up 7 bases, with 12 bases separating them. This chain's CDR3 is CASSPVVGPNSPLHF. The CDR3 region has the DNA TGTGCCAGCTCACCAGTGGTGGGCCCAAATTCACCCCTCCACTTT. Combining the CDR3 with reference TRBV18 and TRBJ1-6 gives the whole variable domain NAGVMQNPRHLVRRRGQEARLRCSPMKGHSHVYWYRQLPEEGLKFMVYLQKENIIDESGMPKERFSAEFPKEGPSILRIQQVVRGDSAAYFCASSPVVGPNSPLHFGNGTRLTVT.

The chain joins TRBV15 to TRBJ2-3; 8 bases fit TRBD2. Germline-derived CDR1 and CDR2 are LNHNV and YYDKDF (reference sequence). The CDR3 contains 17 residues. V lost 0 bases and J lost 4; bases outside the gene matches: 9. The CDR3 DNA reads as TGTGCCACCAGCAGAGAAATCGGGAGGGCGGGCGCAGATACGCAGTATTTT. Protein: CATSREIGRAGADTQYF.

This chain connects TRBV6-1 to TRBJ1-6; no clear D gene. The CDR3 contains 13 residues. V dropped 1 base and J dropped 10 bases, with 8 bases sitting between them. CDR1 is MNHNS, CDR2 SASEGT, per germline. The CDR3 DNA reads as TGTGCCAGCAGTGAAGGAGTCCGGTCACCCCTCCACTTT. Translating gives CASSEGVRSPLHF.

V usage is TRBV29-1 and J usage is TRBJ1-3, with D perhaps matching TRBD1 (6 bases). This CDR3 comprises 12 residues. Looked up from germline, CDR1 is SQVTM and CDR2 is ANQGSEA. The V and J ends lost 7 bases and 2 bases respectively, with 9 bases between them. CDR3 nucleotides: TGCAGCGCCACAGGGACTGGAAACACCATATATTTT. Its translation is CSATGTGNTIYF.

V is TRBV7-3 and J is TRBJ2-2; TRBD2 aligns across 8 bases. J lost 3 bases, V lost 3 bases, and 3 bases had no gene match. The CDR3 totals 15 residues. Germline-derived CDR1 and CDR2 are SGHTA and FQGTGA. This CDR3 reads CASSFSGGDTGELFF. CDR3 sequence (DNA): TGTGCCAGCAGCTTTTCCGGGGGGGACACCGGGGAGCTGTTTTTT.

The genes are TRBV7-8 and TRBJ2-3; 10 bases align to TRBD2. The CDR3 is made up of 15 amino acids. Germline V gene lookup returns CDR1 SGHVS and CDR2 FQNEAQ. V dropped 5 bases and J dropped 6; count of bases not matched to a gene: 8. The CDR3 DNA reads TGTGCCAGCAGCCGAGGGAGCGGGAGGGCGGATACGCAGTATTTT. Protein: CASSRGSGRADTQYF.

The CDR3 DNA reads as TGTGCCAGCAGCCCTGCGCGCGGCTCCTACGAGCAGTACTTC. Encoded protein: CASSPARGSYEQYF. The J gene is TRBJ2-7, the V gene TRBV11-2; unclear D gene. With 5 bases removed from V and 0 bases from J, the gap between germline ends came to 11 bases. Germline V gene lookup returns CDR1 SGHAT and CDR2 FQNNGV. This CDR3 is built from 14 residues.

This clone is categorized as medium-sized. The chain is built from TRBV30 and TRBJ1-5; TRBD1 aligns across 7 bases. Germline V gene data show CDR1 as GTSNPN and CDR2 as SVGIG (reference sequence). The CDR3 runs 14 residues. The V gene end was trimmed by 5 bases and the J gene end by 2 bases; junction bases not matched to a gene: 6. As DNA, the CDR3 is TGTGCCTGGGGACGAGGGACAGGCAATCAGCCCCAGCATTTT. Translated, it gives CAWGRGTGNQPQHF.

For the CDR3, the DNA is TGTGCCAGCCAATCTGGAAACACCATATATTTT. Its translation is CASQSGNTIYF. The chain employs TRBV28 and TRBJ1-3; D gene unclear. This CDR3 has 11 residues. The germline gives CDR1 MDHEN, CDR2 SYDVKM. V gave up 8 bases and J gave up 1 base, with 3 bases separating them.